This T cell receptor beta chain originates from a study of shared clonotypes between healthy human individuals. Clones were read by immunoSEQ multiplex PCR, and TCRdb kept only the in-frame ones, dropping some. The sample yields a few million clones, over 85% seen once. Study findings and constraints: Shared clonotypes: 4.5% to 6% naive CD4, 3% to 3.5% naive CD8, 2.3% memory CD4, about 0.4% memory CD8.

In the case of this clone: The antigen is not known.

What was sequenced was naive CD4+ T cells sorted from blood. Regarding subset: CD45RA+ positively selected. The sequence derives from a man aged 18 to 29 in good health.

The CDR3 coding sequence is TGTGCCACCAGCAGAGATAGACAGCCCGGCGAGCAGTACTTC. It codes for CATSRDRQPGEQYF. J is TRBJ2-7 and V is TRBV15; a weak D match, TRBD1 (5 bases). Trimming took off 0 bases at V and 6 bases at J, with 12 bases between the two ends. The CDR3 consists of 14 residues. Germline V gene lookup returns CDR1 LNHNV and CDR2 YYDKDF (reference sequence).